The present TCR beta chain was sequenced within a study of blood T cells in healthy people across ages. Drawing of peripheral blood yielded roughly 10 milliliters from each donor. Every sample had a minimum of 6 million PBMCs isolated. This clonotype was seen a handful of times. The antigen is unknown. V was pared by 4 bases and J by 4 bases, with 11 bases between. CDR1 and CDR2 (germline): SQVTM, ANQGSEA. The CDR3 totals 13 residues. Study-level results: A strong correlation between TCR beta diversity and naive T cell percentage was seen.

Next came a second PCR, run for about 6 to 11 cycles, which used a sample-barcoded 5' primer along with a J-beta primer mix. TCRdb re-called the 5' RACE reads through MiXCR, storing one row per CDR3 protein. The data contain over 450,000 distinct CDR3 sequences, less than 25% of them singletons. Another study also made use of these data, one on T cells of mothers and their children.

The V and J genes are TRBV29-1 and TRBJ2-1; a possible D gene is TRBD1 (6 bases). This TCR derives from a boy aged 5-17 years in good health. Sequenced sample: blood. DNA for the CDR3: TGCAGCGTTGTCGGGACACCATACAATGAGCAGTTCTTC. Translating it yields CSVVGTPYNEQFF.